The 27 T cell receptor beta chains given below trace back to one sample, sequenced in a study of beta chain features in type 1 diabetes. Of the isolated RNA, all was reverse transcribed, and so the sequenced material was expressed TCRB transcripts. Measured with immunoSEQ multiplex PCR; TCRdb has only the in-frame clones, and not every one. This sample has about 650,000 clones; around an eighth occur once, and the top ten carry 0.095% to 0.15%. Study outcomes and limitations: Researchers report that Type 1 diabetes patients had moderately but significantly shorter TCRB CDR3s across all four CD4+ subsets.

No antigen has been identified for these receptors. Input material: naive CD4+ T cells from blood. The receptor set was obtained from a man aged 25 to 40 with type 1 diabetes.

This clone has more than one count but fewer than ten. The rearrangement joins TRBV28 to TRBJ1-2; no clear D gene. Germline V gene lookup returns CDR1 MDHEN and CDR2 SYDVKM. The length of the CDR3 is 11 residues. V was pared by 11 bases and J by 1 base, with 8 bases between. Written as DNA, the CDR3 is TGTGCCCATGGGGATAACTATGGCTACACCTTC. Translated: CAHGDNYGYTF.

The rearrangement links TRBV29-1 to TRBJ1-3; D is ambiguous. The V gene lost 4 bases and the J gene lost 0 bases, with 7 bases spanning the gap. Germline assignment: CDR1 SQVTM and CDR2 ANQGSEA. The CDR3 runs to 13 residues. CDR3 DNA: TGCAGCGTTGTCGGGAGCTCTGGAAACACCATATATTTT. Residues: CSVVGSSGNTIYF.

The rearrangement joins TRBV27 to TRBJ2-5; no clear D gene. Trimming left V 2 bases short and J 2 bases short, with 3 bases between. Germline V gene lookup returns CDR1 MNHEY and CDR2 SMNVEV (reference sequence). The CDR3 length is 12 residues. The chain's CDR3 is CASSLIQETQYF. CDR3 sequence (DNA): TGTGCCAGCAGTTTAATTCAAGAGACCCAGTACTTC.

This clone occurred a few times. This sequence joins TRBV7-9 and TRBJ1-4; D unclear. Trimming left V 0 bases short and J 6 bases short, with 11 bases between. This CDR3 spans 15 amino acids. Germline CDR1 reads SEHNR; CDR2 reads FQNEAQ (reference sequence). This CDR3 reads CASSLALWTDEKLFF. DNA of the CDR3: TGTGCCAGCAGCTTAGCGCTGTGGACGGATGAAAAACTGTTTTTT.

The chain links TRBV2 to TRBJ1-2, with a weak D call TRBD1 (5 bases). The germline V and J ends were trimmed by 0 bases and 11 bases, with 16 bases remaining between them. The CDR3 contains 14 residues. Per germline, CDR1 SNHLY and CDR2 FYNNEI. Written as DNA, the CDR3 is TGTGCCAGCAGTGAAGCGCTTCGGCAGGGAAGGTACACCTTC. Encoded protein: CASSEALRQGRYTF.

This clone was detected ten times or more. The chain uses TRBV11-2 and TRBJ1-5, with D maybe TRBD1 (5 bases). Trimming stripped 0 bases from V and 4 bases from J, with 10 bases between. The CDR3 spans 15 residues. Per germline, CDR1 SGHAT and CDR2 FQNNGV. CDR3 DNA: TGTGCCAGCAGCTTAGAGGGCAGGGTAAATCAGCCCCAGCATTTT. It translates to CASSLEGRVNQPQHF.

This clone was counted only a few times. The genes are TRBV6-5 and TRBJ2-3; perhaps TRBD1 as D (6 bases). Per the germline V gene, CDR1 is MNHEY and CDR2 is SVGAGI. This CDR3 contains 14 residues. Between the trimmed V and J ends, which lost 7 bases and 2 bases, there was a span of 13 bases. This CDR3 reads CASTRGSLTDTQYF. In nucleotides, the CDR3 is TGTGCCAGCACTAGGGGGAGCCTCACAGATACGCAGTATTTT.

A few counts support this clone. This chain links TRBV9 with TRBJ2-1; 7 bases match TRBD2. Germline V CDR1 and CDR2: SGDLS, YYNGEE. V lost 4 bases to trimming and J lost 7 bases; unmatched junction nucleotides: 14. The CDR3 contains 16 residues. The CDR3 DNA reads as TGTGCCAGCAGCCGCGAGTCTCCCCGGCGGGGGAATGAGCAGTTCTTC. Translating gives CASSRESPRRGNEQFF.

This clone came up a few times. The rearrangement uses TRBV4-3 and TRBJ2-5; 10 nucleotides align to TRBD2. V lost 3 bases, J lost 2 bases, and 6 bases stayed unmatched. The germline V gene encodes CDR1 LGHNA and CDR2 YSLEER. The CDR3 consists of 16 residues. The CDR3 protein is CASSQSGLAAQETQYF. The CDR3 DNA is TGCGCCAGCAGCCAGAGTGGACTAGCGGCTCAAGAGACCCAGTACTTC.

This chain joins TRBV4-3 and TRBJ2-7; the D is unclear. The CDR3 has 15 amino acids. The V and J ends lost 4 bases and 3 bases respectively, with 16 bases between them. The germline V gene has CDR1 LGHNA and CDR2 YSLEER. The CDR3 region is CASSRSGQSDYEQYF. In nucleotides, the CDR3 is TGCGCCAGCAGCCGATCTGGCCAATCCGACTACGAGCAGTACTTC.

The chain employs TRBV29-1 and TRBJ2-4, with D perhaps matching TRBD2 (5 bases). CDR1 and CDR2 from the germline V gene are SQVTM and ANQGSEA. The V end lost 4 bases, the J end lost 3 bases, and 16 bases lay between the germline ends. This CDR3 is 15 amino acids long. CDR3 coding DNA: TGCAGCGTTGCGTGGCGTTTTGCGGGCAAAAACATTCAGTACTTC. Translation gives CSVAWRFAGKNIQYF.

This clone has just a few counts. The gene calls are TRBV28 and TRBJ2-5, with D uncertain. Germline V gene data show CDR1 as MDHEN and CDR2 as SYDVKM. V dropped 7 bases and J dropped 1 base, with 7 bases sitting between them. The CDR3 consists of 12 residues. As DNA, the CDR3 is TGTGCCAGCACCTCTAGCCAAGAGACCCAGTACTTC. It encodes CASTSSQETQYF.

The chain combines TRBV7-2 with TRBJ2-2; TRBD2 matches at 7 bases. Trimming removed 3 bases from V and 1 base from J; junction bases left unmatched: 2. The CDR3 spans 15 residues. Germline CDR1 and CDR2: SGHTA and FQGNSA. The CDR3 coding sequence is TGTGCCAGCAGCTTGGGGGGGTTGAACACCGGGGAGCTGTTTTTT. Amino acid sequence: CASSLGGLNTGELFF.

The CDR3 nucleotides are TGTGCCAGCAGTTACTCTAATGGGCAGGGCACAGATACGCAGTATTTT. Residues: CASSYSNGQGTDTQYF. This chain uses TRBV6-5 with TRBJ2-3; D gene unclear. This CDR3 spans 16 amino acids. Germline values: CDR1 MNHEY, CDR2 SVGAGI. V shed 0 bases and J shed 1 base, with 11 bases lying between them.

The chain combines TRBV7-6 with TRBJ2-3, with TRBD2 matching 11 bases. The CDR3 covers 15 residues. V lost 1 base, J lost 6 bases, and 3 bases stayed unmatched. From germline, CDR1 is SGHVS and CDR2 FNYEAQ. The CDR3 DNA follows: TGTGCCAGCAGCTTAGTAGCGGGGGGGCCGGATACGCAGTATTTT. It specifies CASSLVAGGPDTQYF.

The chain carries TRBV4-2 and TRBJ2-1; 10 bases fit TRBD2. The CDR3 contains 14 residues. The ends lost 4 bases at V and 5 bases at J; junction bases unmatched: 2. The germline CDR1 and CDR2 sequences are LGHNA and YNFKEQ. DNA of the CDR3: TGTGCCAGCAGCCGAGCGGGGGGGCACAATGAGCAGTTCTTC. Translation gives CASSRAGGHNEQFF.

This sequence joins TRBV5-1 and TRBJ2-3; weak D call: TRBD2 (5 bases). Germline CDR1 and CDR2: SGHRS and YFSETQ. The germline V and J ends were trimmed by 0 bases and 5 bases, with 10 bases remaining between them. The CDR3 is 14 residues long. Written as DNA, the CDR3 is TGCGCCAGCAGCTTGGATACGGGGTTAGATACGCAGTATTTT. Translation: CASSLDTGLDTQYF.

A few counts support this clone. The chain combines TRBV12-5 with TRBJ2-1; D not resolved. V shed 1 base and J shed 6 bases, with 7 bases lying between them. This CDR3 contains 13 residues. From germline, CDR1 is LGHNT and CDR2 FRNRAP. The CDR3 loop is CASGLGQVNEQFF. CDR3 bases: TGTGCTAGTGGTTTGGGCCAGGTCAATGAGCAGTTCTTC.

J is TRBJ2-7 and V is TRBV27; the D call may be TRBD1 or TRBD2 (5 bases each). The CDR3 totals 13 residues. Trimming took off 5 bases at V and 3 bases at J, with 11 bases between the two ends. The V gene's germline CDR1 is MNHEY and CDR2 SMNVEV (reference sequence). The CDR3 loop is CASSLRDGYEQYF. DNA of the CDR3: TGTGCCAGCAGTCTCCGGGACGGCTACGAGCAGTACTTC.

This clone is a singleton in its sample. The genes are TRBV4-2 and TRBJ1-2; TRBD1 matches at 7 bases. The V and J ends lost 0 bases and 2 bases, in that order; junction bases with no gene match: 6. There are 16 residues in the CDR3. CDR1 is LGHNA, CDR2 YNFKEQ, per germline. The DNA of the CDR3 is TGTGCCAGCAGCCAAGAGACAGGGATAACGAACTATGGCTACACCTTC. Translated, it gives CASSQETGITNYGYTF.

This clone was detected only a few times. Written as DNA, the CDR3 is TGTGCCAGCAGCGTAGGAAGGGTTAGAGATACGCAGTATTTT. Encoded protein: CASSVGRVRDTQYF. V gene TRBV9 combines with J gene TRBJ2-3; the D is unclear. CDR1 and CDR2 from the germline V gene are SGDLS and YYNGEE. Trimming cost V 0 bases and J 5 bases, with 10 bases left between them. CDR3 length equals 14 residues.

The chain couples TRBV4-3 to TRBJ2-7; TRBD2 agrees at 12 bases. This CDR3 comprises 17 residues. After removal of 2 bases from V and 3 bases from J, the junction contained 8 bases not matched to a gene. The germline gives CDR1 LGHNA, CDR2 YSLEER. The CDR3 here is CASSQSRTSGTYYEQYF. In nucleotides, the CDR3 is TGCGCCAGCAGCCAAAGTCGGACTAGCGGGACCTACTACGAGCAGTACTTC.

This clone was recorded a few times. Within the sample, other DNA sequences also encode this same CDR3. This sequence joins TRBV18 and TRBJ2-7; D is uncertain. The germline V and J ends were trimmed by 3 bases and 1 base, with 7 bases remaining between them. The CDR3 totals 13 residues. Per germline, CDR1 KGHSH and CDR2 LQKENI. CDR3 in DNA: TGTGCCAGCTCACCTCCGGGTTCCTACGAGCAGTACTTC. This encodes CASSPPGSYEQYF.

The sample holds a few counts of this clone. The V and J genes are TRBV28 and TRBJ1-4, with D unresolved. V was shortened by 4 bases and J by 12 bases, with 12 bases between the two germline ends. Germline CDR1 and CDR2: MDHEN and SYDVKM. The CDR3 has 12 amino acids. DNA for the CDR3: TGTGCCAGCAGTTCGACGACCAGGCAACTGTTTTTT. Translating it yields CASSSTTRQLFF.

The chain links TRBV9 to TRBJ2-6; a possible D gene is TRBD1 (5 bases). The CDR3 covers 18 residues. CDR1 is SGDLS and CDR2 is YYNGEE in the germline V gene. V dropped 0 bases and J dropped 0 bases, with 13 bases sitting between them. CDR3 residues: CASSVGNRPDSGANVLTF. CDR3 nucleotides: TGTGCCAGCAGCGTAGGAAACAGGCCCGACTCTGGGGCCAACGTCCTGACTTTC.

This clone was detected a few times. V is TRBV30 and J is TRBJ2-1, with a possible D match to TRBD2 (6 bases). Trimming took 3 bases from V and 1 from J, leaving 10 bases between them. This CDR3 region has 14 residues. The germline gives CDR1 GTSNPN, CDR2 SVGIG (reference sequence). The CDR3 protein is CAWRGGISYNEQFF. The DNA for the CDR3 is TGTGCCTGGAGAGGAGGGATTTCCTACAATGAGCAGTTCTTC.

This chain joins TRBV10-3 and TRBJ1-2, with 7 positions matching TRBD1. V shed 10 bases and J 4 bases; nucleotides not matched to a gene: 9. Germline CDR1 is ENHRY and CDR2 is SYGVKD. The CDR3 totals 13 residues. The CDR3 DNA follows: TGTGCCACCGACGGGACAGCTAGCTATGGCTACACCTTC. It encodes CATDGTASYGYTF.